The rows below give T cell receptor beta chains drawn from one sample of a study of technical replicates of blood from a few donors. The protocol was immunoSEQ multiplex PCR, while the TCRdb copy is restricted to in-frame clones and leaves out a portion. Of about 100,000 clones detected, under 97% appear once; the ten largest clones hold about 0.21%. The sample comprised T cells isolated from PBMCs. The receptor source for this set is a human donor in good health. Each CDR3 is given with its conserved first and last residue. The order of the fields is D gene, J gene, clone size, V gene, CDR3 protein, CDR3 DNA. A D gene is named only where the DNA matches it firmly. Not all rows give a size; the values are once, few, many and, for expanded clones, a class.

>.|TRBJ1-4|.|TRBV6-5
CASSYRGFNEKLFF
TGTGCCAGCAGTTACAGGGGCTTCAATGAAAAACTGTTTTTT
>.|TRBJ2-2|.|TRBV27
CASSPRGAGIGELFF
TGTGCCAGCAGTCCCCGGGGGGCTGGGATCGGGGAGCTGTTTTTT
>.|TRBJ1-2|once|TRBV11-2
CASNSRLGQAAANYGYTF
TGTGCCAGCAACTCTAGACTGGGGCAGGCCGCCGCTAACTATGGCTACACCTTC
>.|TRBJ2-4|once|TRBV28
CASSSRRLQYF
TGTGCCAGCAGTTCTCGGCGACTACAGTACTTC
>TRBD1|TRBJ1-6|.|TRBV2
CASSAPGTGPNNSPLHF
TGTGCCAGCAGTGCCCCCGGGACAGGACCCAATAATTCACCCCTCCACTTT
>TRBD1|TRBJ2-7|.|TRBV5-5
CASSPRGRESYEQYF
TGTGCCAGCAGCCCTAGGGGGCGCGAGTCCTACGAGCAGTACTTC
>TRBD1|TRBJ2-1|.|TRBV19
CASRPRRGTGEVDEQFF
TGTGCCAGTAGACCGAGACGAGGGACAGGGGAAGTAGATGAGCAGTTCTTC
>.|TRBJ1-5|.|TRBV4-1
CASSLIPGGNQPQHF
TGCGCCAGCAGCCTAATCCCGGGGGGCAATCAGCCCCAGCATTTT
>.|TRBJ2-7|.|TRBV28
CASSWSVLSYEQYF
TGTGCCAGCAGTTGGAGCGTCCTCTCCTACGAGCAGTACTTC
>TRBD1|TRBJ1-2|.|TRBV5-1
CASSLARSGGQEKIPNYGYTF
TGCGCCAGCAGCTTGGCTAGAAGTGGGGGACAGGAGAAAATACCTAACTATGGCTACACCTTC
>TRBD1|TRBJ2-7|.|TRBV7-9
CASSEPTGTFYEQYF
TGTGCCAGCAGCGAACCGACAGGGACCTTCTACGAGCAGTACTTC
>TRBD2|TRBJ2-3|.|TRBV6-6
CASSGTSGSQADTQYF
TGTGCCAGCAGTGGGACTAGCGGGAGTCAGGCAGATACGCAGTATTTT
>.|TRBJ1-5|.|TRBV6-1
CASSEGRPQHF
TGTGCCAGCAGTGAAGGTCGGCCCCAGCATTTT
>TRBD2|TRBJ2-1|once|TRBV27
CASSLISGTSGRPNYNEQFF
TGTGCCAGCAGCCTTATCTCCGGGACTAGCGGGAGGCCGAATTACAATGAGCAGTTCTTC
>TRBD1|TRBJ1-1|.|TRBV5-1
CASRGRDRGRFDTEAFF
TGCGCCAGCAGGGGCCGAGACAGGGGGCGTTTTGACACTGAAGCTTTCTTT
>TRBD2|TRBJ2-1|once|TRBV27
CASSLGLAEYNEQFF
TGTGCCAGCAGTTTAGGACTAGCGGAGTACAATGAGCAGTTCTTC
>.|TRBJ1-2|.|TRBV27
CASSQDFRGYTF
TGTGCCAGCAGCCAGGACTTCCGAGGCTACACCTTC
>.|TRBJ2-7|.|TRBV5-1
CASSLDGASSYEQYF
TGCGCCAGCAGCTTGGATGGGGCGAGCTCCTACGAGCAGTACTTC
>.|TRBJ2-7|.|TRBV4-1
CASSQVQRLDEQYF
TGCGCCAGCAGCCAAGTTCAGCGTTTGGACGAGCAGTACTTC
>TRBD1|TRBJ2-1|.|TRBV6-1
CASRSGTGEYEQFF
TGTGCCAGCAGGTCCGGGACAGGGGAATATGAGCAGTTCTTC
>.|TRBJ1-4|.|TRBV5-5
CASSLGAWNKTNEKLFF
TGTGCCAGCAGCTTGGGGGCATGGAATAAAACTAATGAAAAACTGTTTTTT
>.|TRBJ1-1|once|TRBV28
CASSVPGRSIPSAFF
TGTGCCAGCAGTGTTCCCGGTCGATCTATTCCGTCAGCTTTCTTT
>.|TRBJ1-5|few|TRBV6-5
CASSPDRLSNQPQHF
TGTGCCAGCAGTCCCGACAGGCTGAGCAATCAGCCCCAGCATTTT
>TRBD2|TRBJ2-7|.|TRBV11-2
CASRTLSGRSYEQYF
TGTGCCAGCAGGACTCTTAGCGGGAGATCCTACGAGCAGTACTTC
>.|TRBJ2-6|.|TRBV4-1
CASSQDAGANVLTF
TGCGCCAGCAGCCAAGACGCTGGGGCCAACGTCCTGACTTTC
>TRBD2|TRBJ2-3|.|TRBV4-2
CASSQEGLRKTTDTQYF
TGTGCCAGCAGCCAAGAGGGACTACGTAAGACCACAGATACGCAGTATTTT
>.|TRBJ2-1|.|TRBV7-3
CASSQGPGGPNEQFF
TGTGCCAGCAGTCAGGGGCCGGGGGGTCCCAATGAGCAGTTCTTC
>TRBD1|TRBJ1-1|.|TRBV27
CASSPIEGAIEAFF
TGTGCCAGCAGTCCCATCGAGGGGGCAATTGAAGCTTTCTTT
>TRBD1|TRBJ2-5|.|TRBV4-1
CASSLGQGQETQYF
TGCGCCAGCAGCCTGGGACAGGGGCAAGAGACCCAGTACTTC
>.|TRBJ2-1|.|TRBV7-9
CASSSARDSYNEQFF
TGTGCCAGCAGCTCGGCCCGGGACTCCTACAATGAGCAGTTCTTC
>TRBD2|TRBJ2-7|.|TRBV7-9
CASSWGLAGDEQYF
TGTGCCAGCAGCTGGGGACTAGCGGGAGACGAGCAGTACTTC
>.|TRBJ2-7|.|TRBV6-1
CASSAVGVAYEQYF
TGTGCCAGCAGTGCGGTCGGAGTTGCCTACGAGCAGTACTTC
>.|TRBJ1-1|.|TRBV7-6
CASSLGGGGAGWTEAFF
TGTGCCAGCAGCTTGGGCGGCGGGGGCGCGGGTTGGACTGAAGCTTTCTTT
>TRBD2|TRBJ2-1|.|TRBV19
CASHGTSGKSSYNEQFF
TGTGCCAGCCACGGGACTAGCGGGAAGAGCTCCTACAATGAGCAGTTCTTC
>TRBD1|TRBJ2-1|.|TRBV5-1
CASSLAGTGDNEQFF
TGCGCCAGCAGCTTGGCCGGGACAGGGGACAATGAGCAGTTCTTC
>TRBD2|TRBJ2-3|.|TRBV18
CASSPRAHGLEIYTQYF
TGTGCCAGCTCACCTCGGGCCCATGGACTAGAGATCTATACGCAGTATTTT
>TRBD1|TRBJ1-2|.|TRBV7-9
CASSTGGGGYGYTF
TGTGCCAGCAGTACAGGGGGCGGTGGCTATGGCTACACCTTC
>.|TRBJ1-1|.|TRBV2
CARTTTRGDEAFF
TGTGCCAGGACGACTACCCGGGGGGATGAAGCTTTCTTT
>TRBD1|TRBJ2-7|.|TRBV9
CASSVDGEWGQGGYEQYF
TGTGCCAGCAGCGTAGATGGGGAGTGGGGACAGGGCGGCTACGAGCAGTACTTC
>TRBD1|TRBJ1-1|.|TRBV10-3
CAITKLVGQGETEAFF
TGTGCCATCACTAAGCTCGTTGGACAGGGTGAGACTGAAGCTTTCTTT
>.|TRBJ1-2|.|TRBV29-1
CSVIASGFMGYTF
TGCAGCGTTATTGCATCGGGGTTTATGGGCTACACCTTC
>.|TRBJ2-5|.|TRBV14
CASSQGGTQYF
TGTGCCAGCAGCCAAGGAGGGACCCAGTACTTC
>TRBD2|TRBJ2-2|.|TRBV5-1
CASSTGTSGSTGELFF
TGCGCCAGCAGTACCGGGACTAGCGGGAGCACCGGGGAGCTGTTTTTT
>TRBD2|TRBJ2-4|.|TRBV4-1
CASSQEPAGLNVLVAKNIQYF
TGCGCCAGCAGCCAAGAACCGGCGGGACTAAATGTACTAGTGGCCAAAAACATTCAGTACTTC
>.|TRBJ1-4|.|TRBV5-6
CASTMGPGVEKLFF
TGTGCCAGCACCATGGGACCGGGGGTCGAAAAACTGTTTTTT
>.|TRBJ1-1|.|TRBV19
CASSIPLRGKFRGTEAFF
TGTGCCAGTAGTATCCCCCTACGGGGGAAATTTCGAGGAACTGAAGCTTTCTTT
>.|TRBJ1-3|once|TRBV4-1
CASSPRDSGNTIYF
TGCGCCAGCAGCCCCAGGGACTCTGGAAACACCATATATTTT
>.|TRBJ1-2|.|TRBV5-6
CASSLLAGYHGYTF
TGTGCCAGCAGCTTATTGGCAGGGTATCATGGCTACACCTTC
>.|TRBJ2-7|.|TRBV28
CAVLSSEVMDEQYF
TGTGCGGTCCTCTCCAGCGAAGTCATGGACGAGCAGTACTTC
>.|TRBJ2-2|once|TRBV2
CASRDLSSGWPNTGELFF
TGTGCCAGCAGGGACTTGTCGTCCGGCTGGCCCAACACCGGGGAGCTGTTTTTT
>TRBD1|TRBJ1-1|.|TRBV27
CASSLSGTGREAFF
TGTGCCAGCAGTTTATCGGGGACAGGGCGTGAAGCTTTCTTT
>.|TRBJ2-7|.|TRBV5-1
CASSFRVGEQYF
TGCGCCAGCAGCTTCAGGGTGGGCGAGCAGTACTTC
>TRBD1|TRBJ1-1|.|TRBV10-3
CAIRTGTGNTEAFF
TGTGCCATCAGGACAGGGACGGGTAACACTGAAGCTTTCTTT